Presented here are 27 T cell receptor beta chains from one specimen sequenced in a study of T cell responses to AZD1222 COVID-19 vaccine. This table comes from immunoSEQ multiplex PCR, and its TCRdb copy is limited to in-frame clones, with some not included. Here the sample spans tens of thousands of clones, roughly 85% being singletons. Material: peripheral blood, obtained 28 days after the second AZD1222 dose. These TCRs come from an adult who received the AZD1222 COVID-19 vaccine.

The J gene is TRBJ1-6, the V gene TRBV7-2; 7 positions match TRBD1. Germline values: CDR1 SGHTA, CDR2 FQGNSA. The CDR3 has 17 residues. V shed 5 bases and J 4 bases; nucleotides not matched to a gene: 11. As DNA, the CDR3 is TGTGCCAGCAGCCCGTGGACAGGCGCCGTATATAATTCACCCCTCCACTTT. It yields the protein CASSPWTGAVYNSPLHF.

The chain joins TRBV6-5 to TRBJ2-7; tentatively, D is TRBD2 (5 bases). This CDR3 has 14 amino acids. Trimming pared 8 bases from V and 2 bases from J, leaving 16 bases between. CDR1 and CDR2 (germline): MNHEY, SVGAGI. CDR3 amino acids: CASGRTEQAYEQYF. As DNA, the CDR3 is TGTGCCAGCGGTCGGACTGAACAAGCCTACGAGCAGTACTTC.

The CDR3 DNA reads TGTGCCAGCAGCTTAGACAGCACAGGGTCGGACTATGGCTACACCTTC. Amino acid sequence: CASSLDSTGSDYGYTF. The chain combines TRBV11-1 with TRBJ1-2; the D gene is possibly TRBD1 (6 bases). The CDR3 totals 16 residues. With 1 base removed from V and 3 bases from J, the gap between germline ends came to 15 bases. Looked up from germline, CDR1 is SGHAT and CDR2 is FQDESV (reference sequence).

The J gene is TRBJ2-3, the V gene TRBV5-4, with D maybe TRBD1 (5 bases). Germline CDR1 SGHNT, CDR2 YYREEE (reference sequence). V was clipped by 4 bases and J by 0 bases, with 15 bases between them. CDR3 length: 16 amino acids. The CDR3 sequence is CASSDYRKSSTDTQYF. Written as DNA, the CDR3 is TGTGCCAGCAGCGATTACAGGAAGTCTAGCACAGATACGCAGTATTTT.

A remark on this clone: Germline is not matched at one junction end, which may reflect a read error. This chain links TRBV2 with TRBJ2-4; TRBD1 or TRBD2 may be the D gene (5 bases each). The CDR3 runs 12 residues. Germline V gives CDR1 SNHLY, CDR2 FYNNEI. CDR3 DNA sequence: TGTGCCAGCAGTGTGAGAGGGGTGGAGGTAGGGTTC. Translation gives CASSVRGVEVGF.

The rearrangement uses TRBV6-2 or TRBV6-3 and TRBJ2-1, with TRBD2 as a possible D gene (6 bases). Between the trimmed V and J ends, which lost 0 bases and 4 bases, there was a span of 10 bases. The CDR3 spans 15 residues. Germline CDR1 reads MNHEY; CDR2 reads SVGEGT. CDR3 loop: CASSYSRGFYNEQFF. The CDR3 DNA reads TGTGCCAGCAGTTACTCACGGGGGTTTTACAATGAGCAGTTCTTC.

The rearrangement links TRBV30 to TRBJ1-2, with 7 bases aligning to TRBD1. The CDR3 has 13 residues. Germline V gives CDR1 GTSNPN, CDR2 SVGIG (reference sequence). V was pared by 3 bases and J by 2 bases, with 3 bases of the junction left unmatched. CDR3 coding DNA: TGTGCCTGGAGCACAGGGGTAAACTATGGCTACACCTTC. Protein product: CAWSTGVNYGYTF.

The CDR3 reads CASSAYVPGLAGSKQFF. Written as DNA, the CDR3 is TGTGCCAGCAGTGCATATGTCCCGGGACTAGCGGGGTCTAAGCAGTTCTTC. The chain uses TRBV27 and TRBJ2-1; 13 bases are a match to TRBD2. The CDR3 spans 17 residues. The J segment lost 11 bases and the V segment lost 5 bases, leaving 15 bases of the junction unmatched. The germline V gene has CDR1 MNHEY and CDR2 SMNVEV (reference sequence).

A single count supports this clone. The chain is built from TRBV7-2 and TRBJ1-1; D might be TRBD1 (6 bases). Germline CDR1 reads SGHTA; CDR2 reads FQGNSA. V was clipped by 5 bases and J by 1 base, with 14 bases between them. The CDR3 is 15 residues long. DNA of the CDR3: TGTGCCAGCAGCCCCAGACAGGCCGGGAACACTGAAGCTTTCTTT. It yields the protein CASSPRQAGNTEAFF.

This clone counts as medium-sized (0.01 to 0.1%). The chain employs TRBV9 and TRBJ1-3; 7 nucleotides align to TRBD1. Germline lookup yields CDR1 SGDLS and CDR2 YYNGEE. The CDR3 contains 16 residues. V lost 6 bases, J lost 0 bases, and 9 bases stayed unmatched. The DNA of the CDR3 is TGTGCCAGCAACCCGGGACAGTTAAGCTCTGGAAACACCATATATTTT. This translates into CASNPGQLSSGNTIYF.

The V gene is TRBV24-1, the J gene TRBJ2-1, with TRBD2 as a possible D gene (5 bases). CDR3 size: 13 residues. Germline V lookup: CDR1 KGHDR, CDR2 SFDVKD. The V end lost 5 bases, the J end lost 1 base, and 5 bases lay between the germline ends. CDR3 DNA sequence: TGTGCCACCAGTGCGGGGTCCTACAATGAGCAGTTCTTC. Residues: CATSAGSYNEQFF.

V and J are TRBV7-2 and TRBJ1-1; TRBD1 might be the D (6 bases). The ends were cut back, 5 bases at V and 6 bases at J, with 13 bases in the middle. Per germline, CDR1 SGHTA and CDR2 FQGNSA. The CDR3 is 13 amino acids. The DNA of the CDR3 is TGTGCCAGCAGCCCACAGGGTCGGCCTGAAGCTTTCTTT. It translates to CASSPQGRPEAFF. Combining the CDR3 with reference TRBV7-2 and TRBJ1-1 gives the whole variable domain GAGVSQSPSNKVTEKGKDVELRCDPISGHTALYWYRQSLGQGLEFLIYFQGNSAPDKSGLPSDRFSAERTGGSVSTLTIQRTQQEDSAVYLCASSPQGRPEAFFGQGTRLTVV.

The J gene is TRBJ1-5, the V gene TRBV4-1; D is possibly TRBD1 (6 bases). Germline loops: CDR1 MGHRA, CDR2 YSYEKL. Trimming cost V 0 bases and J 3 bases, with 12 bases left between them. The CDR3 contains 16 residues. The CDR3 loop reads CASSQDWGQINQPQHF. For the CDR3, the DNA is TGCGCCAGCAGCCAAGATTGGGGGCAGATCAATCAGCCCCAGCATTTT.

J is TRBJ2-7 and V is TRBV4-1; D is possibly TRBD1 (6 bases). Trimming took off 4 bases at V and 2 bases at J, with 21 bases between the two ends. The CDR3 totals 17 residues. Looked up from germline, CDR1 is MGHRA and CDR2 is YSYEKL. The CDR3 here is CASSPIPLVRGPYEQYF. The CDR3 nucleotides read TGCGCCAGCAGCCCCATACCGCTTGTCAGGGGCCCCTACGAGCAGTACTTC.

The chain carries TRBV3-1 (or the pseudogene TRBV3-2) and TRBJ1-6; 8 nucleotides align to TRBD1. Germline V gene sequence: CDR1 LGHDT, CDR2 YNNKEL (reference sequence). The CDR3 length is 16 residues. The J segment lost 6 bases and the V segment lost 4 bases, leaving 8 bases of the junction unmatched. CDR3 amino acids: CASSLGTGQTNSPLHF. In DNA form, the CDR3 reads TGTGCCAGCAGCCTGGGGACAGGTCAGACTAATTCACCCCTCCACTTT.

The chain combines TRBV29-1 with TRBJ1-2, with 10 bases that match TRBD1. Unmatched junction bases numbered 3, after V lost 4 bases and J lost 7 bases. Germline CDR1 is SQVTM and CDR2 is ANQGSEA. CDR3 size: 12 residues. Here the CDR3 DNA reads TGCAGCGTTGCGGGACAGGGGATTGGCTACACCTTC. Its protein is CSVAGQGIGYTF.

Only one count was recorded for this clone. The genes are TRBV18 and TRBJ1-6; tentative D call: TRBD1 (5 bases). Trimming pared 3 bases from V and 0 bases from J, leaving 15 bases between. This CDR3 comprises 18 residues. Germline-derived CDR1 and CDR2 are KGHSH and LQKENI. CDR3 nucleotides: TGTGCCAGCTCACCTCTCGGACACGCCAGCTCCTATAATTCACCCCTCCACTTT. Protein product: CASSPLGHASSYNSPLHF.

This clone occurred once. The J gene is TRBJ2-2, the V gene TRBV27; D gene ambiguous. CDR3 length equals 13 residues. V was trimmed by 7 bases and J by 5 bases, leaving 11 bases between them. Per germline, CDR1 MNHEY and CDR2 SMNVEV (reference sequence). The CDR3 DNA follows: TGTGCCAGCACCAGGTCGACTACCGGGGAGCTGTTTTTT. It encodes CASTRSTTGELFF.

The chain is built from TRBV28 and TRBJ1-1; possible D gene TRBD1, 6 bases. Germline-derived CDR1 and CDR2 are MDHEN and SYDVKM. The germline V and J ends were trimmed by 8 bases and 1 base, with 14 bases remaining between them. This CDR3 has 14 residues. CDR3 region: CASVSGTSNTEAFF. The CDR3 bases are TGTGCCAGCGTCTCCGGGACATCGAACACTGAAGCTTTCTTT.

The chain couples TRBV6-5 to TRBJ2-5; a weak D match, TRBD1 (6 bases). Germline CDR1 reads MNHEY; CDR2 reads SVGAGI. CDR3 length equals 14 residues. V shed 6 bases and J shed 5 bases, with 16 bases lying between them. The CDR3: CASSRVQGMETQYF. CDR3 DNA sequence: TGTGCCAGCAGCCGAGTACAGGGAATGGAGACCCAGTACTTC.

The V gene is TRBV9, the J gene TRBJ2-2; D uncertain. V was cut by 4 bases and J by 2 bases, with 12 bases left in between. The germline gives CDR1 SGDLS, CDR2 YYNGEE. The CDR3 totals 15 residues. CDR3 loop: CASSPRRVNTGELFF. For the CDR3, the DNA is TGTGCCAGCAGCCCCAGACGGGTTAACACCGGGGAGCTGTTTTTT.

V is TRBV6-1 and J is TRBJ2-7; D may be TRBD1 (6 bases). Between the trimmed V and J ends, which lost 3 bases and 9 bases, there was a span of 18 bases. CDR3 size: 14 residues. CDR1 and CDR2 (germline): MNHNS, SASEGT. DNA for the CDR3: TGTGCCAGCAGTGACCCGACAGGCCCAGAACGGCAGTACTTC. Residues: CASSDPTGPERQYF.

V is TRBV18 and J is TRBJ1-2; maybe TRBD1 (6 bases). This CDR3 region has 14 residues. From germline, CDR1 is KGHSH and CDR2 LQKENI. The V end was cut by 3 bases, the J end by 4 bases, with 12 bases between. CDR3 nucleotides: TGTGCCAGCTCACCCGATGGGGGGCGCTATGGCTACACCTTC. It is translated as CASSPDGGRYGYTF.

The rearrangement joins TRBV3-1 (or the pseudogene TRBV3-2) to TRBJ2-7; 7 bases line up with TRBD2. V lost 1 base to trimming and J lost 2 bases; unmatched junction nucleotides: 5. Germline-derived CDR1 and CDR2 are LGHDT and YNNKEL (reference sequence). This CDR3 contains 15 residues. The CDR3 loop reads CASSQAGRGTYEQYF. The CDR3 nucleotides are TGTGCCAGCAGCCAAGCAGGGCGGGGGACCTACGAGCAGTACTTC.

This clone was counted a single time. This chain connects TRBV7-2 to TRBJ2-5; 9 bases are a match to TRBD1. Trimming removed 2 bases from V and 7 bases from J; junction bases left unmatched: 5. The CDR3 extends over 14 amino acids. The germline V gene encodes CDR1 SGHTA and CDR2 FQGNSA. The CDR3 loop reads CASSLRQGGGTQYF. The CDR3 nucleotides read TGTGCCAGCAGCTTACGACAGGGGGGAGGGACCCAGTACTTC.

The chain has TRBV3-1 (or the pseudogene TRBV3-2) and TRBJ1-6, with D possibly TRBD1 on 6 matching bases. With 5 bases removed from V and 0 bases from J, the gap between germline ends came to 14 bases. The CDR3 has 17 amino acids. Germline V lookup: CDR1 LGHDT, CDR2 YNNKEL (reference sequence). The CDR3 DNA reads TGTGCCAGCAGCTACGGACAGTCGAGCTCCTATAATTCACCCCTCCACTTT. Translating it yields CASSYGQSSSYNSPLHF.

CDR3 sequence reads: CASSYGASGSYEQYF. In DNA, the CDR3 is TGTGCCAGCAGTTATGGGGCTAGCGGGTCCTACGAGCAGTACTTC. This chain joins TRBV9 and TRBJ2-7, with 8 bases aligning to TRBD2. Germline values: CDR1 SGDLS, CDR2 YYNGEE. J lost 1 base, V lost 5 bases, and 8 bases had no gene match. CDR3 length equals 15 residues.